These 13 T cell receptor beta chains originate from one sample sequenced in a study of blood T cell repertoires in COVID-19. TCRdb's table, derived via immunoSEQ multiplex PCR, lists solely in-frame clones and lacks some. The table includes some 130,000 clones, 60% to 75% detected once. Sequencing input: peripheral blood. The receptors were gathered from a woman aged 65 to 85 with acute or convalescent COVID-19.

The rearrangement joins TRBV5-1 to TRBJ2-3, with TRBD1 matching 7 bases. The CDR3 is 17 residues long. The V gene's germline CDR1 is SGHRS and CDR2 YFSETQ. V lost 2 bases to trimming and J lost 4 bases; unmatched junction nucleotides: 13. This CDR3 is CASSFPLSDRVSDTQYF. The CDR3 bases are TGCGCCAGCAGCTTCCCCCTAAGTGACAGGGTCTCAGATACGCAGTATTTT.

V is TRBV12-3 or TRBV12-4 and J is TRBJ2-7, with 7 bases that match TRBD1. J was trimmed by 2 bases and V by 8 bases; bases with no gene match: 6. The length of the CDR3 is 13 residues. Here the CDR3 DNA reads TGTGCCAGCGCCTGGGACAGAACCTACGAGCAGTACTTC. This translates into CASAWDRTYEQYF.

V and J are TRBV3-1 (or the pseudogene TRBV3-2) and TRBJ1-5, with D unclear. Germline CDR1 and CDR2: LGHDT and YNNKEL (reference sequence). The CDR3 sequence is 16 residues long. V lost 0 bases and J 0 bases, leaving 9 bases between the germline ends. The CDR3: CASSQDPGGSNQPQHF. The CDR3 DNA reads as TGTGCCAGCAGCCAAGATCCCGGCGGTAGCAATCAGCCCCAGCATTTT.

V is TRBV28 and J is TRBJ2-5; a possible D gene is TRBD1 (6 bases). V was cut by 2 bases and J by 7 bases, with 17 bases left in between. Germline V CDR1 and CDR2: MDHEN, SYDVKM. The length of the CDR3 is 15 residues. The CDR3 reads CASSLGGARVGTQYF. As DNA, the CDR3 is TGTGCCAGCAGTTTAGGGGGCGCAAGGGTTGGGACCCAGTACTTC.

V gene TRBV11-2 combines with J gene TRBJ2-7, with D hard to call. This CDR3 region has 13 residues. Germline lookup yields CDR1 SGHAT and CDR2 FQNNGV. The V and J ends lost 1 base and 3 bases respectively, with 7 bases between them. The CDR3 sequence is CASSLGLDYEQYF. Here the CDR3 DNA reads TGTGCCAGCAGCTTAGGGCTCGACTACGAGCAGTACTTC.

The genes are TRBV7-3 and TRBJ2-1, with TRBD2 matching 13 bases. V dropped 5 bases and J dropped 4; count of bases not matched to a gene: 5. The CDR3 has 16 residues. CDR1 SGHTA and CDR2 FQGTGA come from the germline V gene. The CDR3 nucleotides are TGTGCCAGCAGCAAAAAGGGACTAGCGGGGTACAATGAGCAGTTCTTC. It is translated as CASSKKGLAGYNEQFF. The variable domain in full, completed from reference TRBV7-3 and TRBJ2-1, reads GAGVSQTPSNKVTEKGKYVELRCDPISGHTALYWYRQSLGQGPEFLIYFQGTGAADDSGLPNDRFFAVRPEGSVSTLKIQRTERGDSAVYLCASSKKGLAGYNEQFFGPGTRLTVL.

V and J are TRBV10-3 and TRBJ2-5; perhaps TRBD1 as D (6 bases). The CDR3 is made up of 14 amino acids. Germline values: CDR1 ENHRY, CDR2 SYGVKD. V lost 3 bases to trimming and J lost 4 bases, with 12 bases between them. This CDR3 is CAISEQGGGETQYF. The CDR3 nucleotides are TGTGCCATCAGTGAACAGGGTGGGGGAGAGACCCAGTACTTC.

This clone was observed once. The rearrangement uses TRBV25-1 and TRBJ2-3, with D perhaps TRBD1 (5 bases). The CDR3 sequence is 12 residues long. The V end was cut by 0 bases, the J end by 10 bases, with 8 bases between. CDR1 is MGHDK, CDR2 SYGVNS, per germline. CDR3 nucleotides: TGTGCCAGCAGTGAATATCAGGGTGCGCAGTATTTT. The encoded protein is CASSEYQGAQYF. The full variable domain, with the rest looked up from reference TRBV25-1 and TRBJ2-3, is EADIYQTPRYLVIGTGKKITLECSQTMGHDKMYWYQQDPGMELHLIHYSYGVNSTEKGDLSSESTVSRIRTEHFPLTLESARPSHTSQYLCASSEYQGAQYFGPGTRLTVL.

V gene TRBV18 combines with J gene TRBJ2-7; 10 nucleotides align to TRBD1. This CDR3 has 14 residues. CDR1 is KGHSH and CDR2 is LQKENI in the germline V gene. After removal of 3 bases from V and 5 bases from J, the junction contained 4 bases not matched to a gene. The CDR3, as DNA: TGTGCCAGCTCACCGGCGACAGGGGGCAACGAGCAGTACTTC. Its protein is CASSPATGGNEQYF.

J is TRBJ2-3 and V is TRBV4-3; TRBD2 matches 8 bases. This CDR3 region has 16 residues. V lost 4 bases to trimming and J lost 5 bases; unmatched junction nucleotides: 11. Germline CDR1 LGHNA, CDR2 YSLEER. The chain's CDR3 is CASSPLRGGLVDTQYF. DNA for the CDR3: TGCGCCAGCAGCCCCCTCCGGGGGGGGCTAGTAGATACGCAGTATTTT.

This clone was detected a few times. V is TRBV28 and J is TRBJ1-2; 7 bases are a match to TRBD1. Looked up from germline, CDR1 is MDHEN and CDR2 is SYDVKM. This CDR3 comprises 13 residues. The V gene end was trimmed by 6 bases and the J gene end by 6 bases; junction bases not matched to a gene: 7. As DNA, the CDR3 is TGTGCCAGCAGGGCGGGACAGTCTAATGGCTACACCTTC. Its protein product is CASRAGQSNGYTF.

In DNA, the CDR3 is TGTGCCAGCTCACCAATCGGGGGTTCTGAAGCTTTCTTT. It specifies CASSPIGGSEAFF. The chain joins TRBV18 to TRBJ1-1; D possibly corresponds to TRBD1 (5 bases). The germline V gene has CDR1 KGHSH and CDR2 LQKENI. Trimming took off 2 bases at V and 6 bases at J, with 10 bases between the two ends. This CDR3 has 13 residues.

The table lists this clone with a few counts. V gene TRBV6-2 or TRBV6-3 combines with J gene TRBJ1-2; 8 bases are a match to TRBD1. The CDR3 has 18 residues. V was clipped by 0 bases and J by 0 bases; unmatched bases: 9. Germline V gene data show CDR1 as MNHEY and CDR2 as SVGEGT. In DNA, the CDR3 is TGTGCCAGCAGTTACTCGACAGGGGACGAGGAGACTAACTATGGCTACACCTTC. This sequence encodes CASSYSTGDEETNYGYTF.